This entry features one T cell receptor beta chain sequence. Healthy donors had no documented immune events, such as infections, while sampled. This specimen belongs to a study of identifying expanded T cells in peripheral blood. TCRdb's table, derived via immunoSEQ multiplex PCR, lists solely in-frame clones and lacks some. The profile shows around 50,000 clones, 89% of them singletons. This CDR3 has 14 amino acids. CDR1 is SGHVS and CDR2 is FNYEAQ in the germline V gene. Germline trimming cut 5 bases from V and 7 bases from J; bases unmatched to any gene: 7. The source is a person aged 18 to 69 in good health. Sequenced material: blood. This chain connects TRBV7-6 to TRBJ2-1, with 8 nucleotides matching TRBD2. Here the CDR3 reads CASSPNIAGNEQFF. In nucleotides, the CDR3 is TGTGCCAGCAGCCCTAACATAGCGGGAAATGAGCAGTTCTTC.